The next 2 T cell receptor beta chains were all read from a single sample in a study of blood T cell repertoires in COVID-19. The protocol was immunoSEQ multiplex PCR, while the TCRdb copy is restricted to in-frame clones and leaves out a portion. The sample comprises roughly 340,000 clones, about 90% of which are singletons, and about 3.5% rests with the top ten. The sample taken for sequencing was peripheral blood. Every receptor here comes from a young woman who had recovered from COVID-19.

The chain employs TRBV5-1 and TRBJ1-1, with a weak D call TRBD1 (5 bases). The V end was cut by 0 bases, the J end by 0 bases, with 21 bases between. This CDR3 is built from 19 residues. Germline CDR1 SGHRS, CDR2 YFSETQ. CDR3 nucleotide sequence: TGCGCCAGCAGCTTGGGATTGGGGCGGCAGGATTACATGAACACTGAAGCTTTCTTT. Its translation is CASSLGLGRQDYMNTEAFF.

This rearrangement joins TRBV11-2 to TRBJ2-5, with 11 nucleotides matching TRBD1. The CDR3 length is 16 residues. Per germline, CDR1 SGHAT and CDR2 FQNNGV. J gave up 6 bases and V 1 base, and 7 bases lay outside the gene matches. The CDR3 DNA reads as TGTGCCAGCAGCTTAGGAGGACAGGGGGCTTCGAAGACCCAGTACTTC. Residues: CASSLGGQGASKTQYF.